This paragraph reports one TCR beta chain. Its target is not known. Data came from immunoSEQ multiplex PCR; TCRdb stores just in-frame clones and leaves some out. The data hold about 36,000 clones, with about 90% observed a single time. These data are taken from a study of chemoradiotherapy in HPV16-positive cancers. Overall study results and limits: Candidate HPV-specific clones and E7-related TCR motifs grew in tumor during treatment. HPV-specific T cells were functionally defined from only a couple of HPV16-positive patients.

Over chemoradiotherapy, repertoires were sampled more than once. Per germline, CDR1 SGHVS and CDR2 FQNEAQ. The CDR3 length is 18 residues. The ends were cut back, 2 bases at V and 0 bases at J, with 17 bases in the middle. The sample here was blood, taken from a patient who underwent chemoradiotherapy. The TCR originated in a human donor with HPV-associated anogenital cancer. The chain links TRBV7-8 to TRBJ1-5; possible D gene TRBD1, 6 bases. The CDR3 loop reads CASSLRSQGGNSNQPQHF. The CDR3 DNA reads as TGTGCCAGCAGCTTAAGGTCACAGGGCGGAAATAGCAATCAGCCCCAGCATTTT.